The TCR beta chain under discussion was sequenced for a study of T cell responses to AZD1222 COVID-19 vaccine. The study, taken as a whole, reports: The study reported that nearly half of spike-specific TCRs target unmutated variant regions.

Germline CDR1 and CDR2: LNHDA and SQIVND (reference sequence). Trimming took off 5 bases at V and 0 bases at J, with 10 bases between the two ends. CDR3 length: 14 amino acids. On this clone itself: What it recognizes is unknown.

The assay was immunoSEQ multiplex PCR, and TCRdb's table has in-frame clones only and misses some. Of some 150,000 clones listed, about nine tenths are singletons. The V gene is TRBV19, the J gene TRBJ1-2; D remains unclear. Sequencing was performed on peripheral blood, taken after recovery from COVID-19. This TCR derives from an adult who had recovered from COVID-19. CDR3 in amino acids: CASSLRKANYGYTF. The CDR3 DNA follows: TGTGCCAGTAGTCTTCGGAAAGCTAACTATGGCTACACCTTC.